The 6 T cell receptor beta chains below were found in one sample sequenced in a study of CD8 T cells in ankylosing spondylitis. No cognate antigen is known for these TCRs. Study outcomes and limitations: Typical of ankylosing spondylitis blood, it appeared, was a TCR beta motif of eight highly homologous variants.

TCRdb redid the calling of the 5' RACE reads with MiXCR, one entry per CDR3 protein. The table has about 390,000 distinct CDR3 sequences, about 22% seen once. The sequenced sample was blood, either unsorted or a sorted T cell fraction (not recorded which). These receptors were obtained from a male donor with ankylosing spondylitis.

The chain combines TRBV3-1 with TRBJ1-1; no reliable D call. There are 14 residues in the CDR3. V lost 1 base and J lost 4, with 10 bases in between. Germline V gene lookup returns CDR1 LGHDT and CDR2 YNNKEL (reference sequence). CDR3 sequence: CASSQVGWFTEAFF. The CDR3, as DNA: TGTGCCAGCAGCCAAGTAGGGTGGTTCACTGAAGCTTTCTTT.

This clonotype was seen more than once but under ten times. V is TRBV10-3 and J is TRBJ1-3; D is ambiguous. The germline gives CDR1 ENHRY, CDR2 SYGVKD. V lost 11 bases to trimming and J lost 2 bases, with 19 bases between them. CDR3 size: 15 residues. CDR3 amino acids: CASTSGGFPGNTIYF. DNA for the CDR3: TGTGCCTCAACCTCGGGCGGTTTTCCTGGAAACACCATATATTTT.

This clonotype was observed a handful of times. V is TRBV2 and J is TRBJ1-2; weak D call: TRBD1 (6 bases). V was cut by 3 bases and J by 8 bases, with 13 bases left in between. The CDR3 spans 13 residues. Germline assignment: CDR1 SNHLY and CDR2 FYNNEI. CDR3 amino acids: CASSETGAGGYTF. DNA of the CDR3: TGTGCCAGCAGTGAGACGGGGGCAGGAGGCTACACCTTC.

This clonotype was found a few times. The junction and the germline gene differ at one end; a read error may be behind it. This sequence joins TRBV5-1 and TRBJ2-6; 8 nucleotides align to TRBD1. Germline CDR1 SGHRS, CDR2 YFSETQ. The CDR3 has 15 amino acids. The CDR3 coding sequence is TGTGCCAGCAGTTCACAGGGGGCTGGGGCCAACGTCCTGACTTTC. Translated: CASSSQGAGANVLTF.

Many counts were recorded for this clonotype. This rearrangement joins TRBV7-2 to TRBJ2-7; D might be TRBD2 (5 bases). The germline V gene has CDR1 SGHTA and CDR2 FQGNSA. V shed 5 bases and J shed 5 bases, with 10 bases lying between them. This CDR3 is 12 amino acids long. CDR3 DNA: TGTGCCAGCAGCAGGACTTTAAACGAGCAGTACTTC. Residues: CASSRTLNEQYF.

V and J are TRBV5-1 and TRBJ2-1, with 9 bases aligning to TRBD1. With 2 bases clipped from V and 7 bases from J, the junction kept 7 bases outside the gene matches. Germline loops: CDR1 SGHRS, CDR2 YFSETQ. The CDR3 runs 15 residues. This chain's CDR3 is CASSFTPGQGNEQFF. CDR3 DNA: TGCGCCAGCAGCTTTACTCCGGGACAGGGAAATGAGCAGTTCTTC.